A single sample gave rise to the 2 T cell receptor beta chains below, sequenced in a study of blood T cell repertoires in COVID-19. Assay: immunoSEQ multiplex PCR; the TCRdb copy retains only in-frame clones and omits some. Among a few hundred thousand clones, more than 70% were seen once, and the ten largest hold approximately 7.8%. The sequenced material came from peripheral blood. The receptors here all came from a woman aged 45-65 years who had recovered from COVID-19.

The chain links TRBV19 to TRBJ1-2; D gene ambiguous. CDR1 is LNHDA and CDR2 is SQIVND in the germline V gene (reference sequence). V was shortened by 7 bases and J by 6 bases, with 9 bases between the two germline ends. The CDR3 totals 11 residues. The CDR3 bases are TGTGCCAGTACAGATTCTGATGGCTACACCTTC. Protein product: CASTDSDGYTF.

This chain links TRBV19 with TRBJ1-4; D not resolved. CDR1 and CDR2 (germline): LNHDA, SQIVND (reference sequence). The CDR3 is 14 residues long. V was trimmed by 7 bases and J by 0 bases, leaving 9 bases between them. The CDR3 DNA is TGTGCCAGTAAGGCGGGAGCAACTAATGAAAAACTGTTTTTT. Its translation: CASKAGATNEKLFF. The full variable domain, in which reference TRBV19 and TRBJ1-4 provide the parts outside the CDR3, is DGGITQSPKYLFRKEGQNVTLSCEQNLNHDAMYWYRQDPGQGLRLIYYSQIVNDFQKGDIAEGYSVSREKKESFPLTVTSAQKNPTAFYLCASKAGATNEKLFFGSGTQLSVL.